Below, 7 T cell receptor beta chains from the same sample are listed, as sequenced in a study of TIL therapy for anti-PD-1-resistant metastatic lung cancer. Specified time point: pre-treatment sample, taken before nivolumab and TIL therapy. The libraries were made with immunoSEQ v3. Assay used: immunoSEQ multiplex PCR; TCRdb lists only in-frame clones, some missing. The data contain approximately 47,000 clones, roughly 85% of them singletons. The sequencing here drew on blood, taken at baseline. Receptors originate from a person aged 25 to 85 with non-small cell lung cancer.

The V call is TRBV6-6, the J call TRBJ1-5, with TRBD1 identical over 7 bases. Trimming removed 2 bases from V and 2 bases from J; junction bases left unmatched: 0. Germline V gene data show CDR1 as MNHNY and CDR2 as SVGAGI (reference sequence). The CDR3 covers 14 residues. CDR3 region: CASSYQGGNQPQHF. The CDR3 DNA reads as TGTGCCAGCAGTTACCAGGGGGGCAATCAGCCCCAGCATTTT.

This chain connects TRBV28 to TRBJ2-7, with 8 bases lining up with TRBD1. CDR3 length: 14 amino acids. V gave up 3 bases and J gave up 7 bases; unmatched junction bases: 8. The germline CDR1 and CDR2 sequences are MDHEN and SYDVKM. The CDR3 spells CASSLRQGAREQYF. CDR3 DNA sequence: TGTGCCAGCAGTTTGCGGCAGGGGGCACGGGAGCAGTACTTC.

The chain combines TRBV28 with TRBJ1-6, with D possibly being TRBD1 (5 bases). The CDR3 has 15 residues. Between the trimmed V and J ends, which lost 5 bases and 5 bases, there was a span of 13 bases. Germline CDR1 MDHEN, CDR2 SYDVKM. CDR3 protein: CASSPPTADNSPLHF. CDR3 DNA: TGTGCCAGCAGTCCGCCGACAGCGGATAATTCACCCCTCCACTTT. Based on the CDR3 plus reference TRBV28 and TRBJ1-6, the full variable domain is DVKVTQSSRYLVKRTGEKVFLECVQDMDHENMFWYRQDPGLGLRLIYFSYDVKMKEKGDIPEGYSVSREKKERFSLILESASTNQTSMYLCASSPPTADNSPLHFGNGTRLTVT.

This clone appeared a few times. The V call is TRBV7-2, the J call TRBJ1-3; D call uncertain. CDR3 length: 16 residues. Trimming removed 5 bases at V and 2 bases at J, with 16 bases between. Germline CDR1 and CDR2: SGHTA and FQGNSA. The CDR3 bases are TGTGCCAGCAGCATCTGGTCAGTCGGCACTGGAAACACCATATATTTT. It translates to CASSIWSVGTGNTIYF.

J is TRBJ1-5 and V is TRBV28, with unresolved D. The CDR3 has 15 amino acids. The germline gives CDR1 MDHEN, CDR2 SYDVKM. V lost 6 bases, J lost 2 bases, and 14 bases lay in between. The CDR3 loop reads CASSRGSEGNQPQHF. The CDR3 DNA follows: TGTGCCAGCAGCCGCGGATCCGAAGGCAATCAGCCCCAGCATTTT.

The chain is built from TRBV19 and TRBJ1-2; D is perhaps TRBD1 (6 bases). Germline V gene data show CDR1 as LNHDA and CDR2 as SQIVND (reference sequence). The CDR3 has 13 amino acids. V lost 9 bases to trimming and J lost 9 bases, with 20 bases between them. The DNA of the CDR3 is TGTGCCAGCTCGTCACAGGGACTCTGGCGCTACACCTTC. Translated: CASSSQGLWRYTF.

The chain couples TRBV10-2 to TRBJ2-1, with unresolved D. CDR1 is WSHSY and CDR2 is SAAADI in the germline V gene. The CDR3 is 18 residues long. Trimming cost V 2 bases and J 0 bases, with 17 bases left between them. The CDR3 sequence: CASSERLVSWISYNEQFF. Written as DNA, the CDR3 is TGCGCCAGCAGTGAGAGATTAGTTTCATGGATCTCCTACAATGAGCAGTTCTTC.